These 23 T cell receptor beta chains originate from one sample sequenced in a study of control samples from healthy donors and cancer patients. Method: immunoSEQ multiplex PCR; TCRdb's copy keeps in-frame clones and lacks some. The sample records around 80,000 clones, approximately 91% being singletons. Sequencing used blood. Receptors were obtained from a woman aged 45-59 years in good health.

The V call is TRBV6-1, the J call TRBJ2-3; D might be TRBD1 or TRBD2, each matching 6 bases. The CDR3 has 15 residues. CDR1 and CDR2 from the germline V gene are MNHNS and SASEGT. Trimming took off 0 bases at V and 3 bases at J, with 10 bases between the two ends. CDR3 sequence: CASSEAGGRTDTQYF. CDR3 coding DNA: TGTGCCAGCAGTGAAGCGGGGGGCCGGACAGATACGCAGTATTTT.

CDR3 region: CASSFPGGEKRGVLGEQFF. Written as DNA, the CDR3 is TGTGCCAGCAGCTTCCCAGGGGGCGAGAAGAGAGGGGTGTTGGGTGAGCAGTTCTTC. The chain recombines TRBV5-4 with TRBJ2-1, with 8 positions matching TRBD1. The CDR3 spans 19 residues. J gave up 9 bases and V 2 bases, and 22 bases lay outside the gene matches. Germline CDR1 and CDR2: SGHNT and YYREEE (reference sequence). The whole variable domain, remainder taken from reference TRBV5-4 and TRBJ2-1, is ETGVTQSPTHLIKTRGQQVTLRCSSQSGHNTVSWYQQALGQGPQFIFQYYREEENGRGNFPPRFSGLQFPNYSSELNVNALELDDSALYLCASSFPGGEKRGVLGEQFFGPGTRLTVL.

In nucleotides, the CDR3 is TGTGCCAGCAGTTTTCAAGAGACCCAGTACTTC. Translating gives CASSFQETQYF. The chain uses TRBV3-1 (or the pseudogene TRBV3-2) and TRBJ2-5; no definite D call. This CDR3 spans 11 amino acids. The germline V gene encodes CDR1 LGHDT and CDR2 YNNKEL (reference sequence). V gave up 6 bases and J gave up 2 bases, with 4 bases separating them.

V usage is TRBV5-1 and J usage is TRBJ1-1; D might be TRBD1 (5 bases). CDR3 length: 14 residues. The V gene lost 4 bases and the J gene lost 1 base, with 11 bases spanning the gap. From germline, CDR1 is SGHRS and CDR2 YFSETQ. The CDR3 region is CASSQGRGNTEAFF. The CDR3, as DNA: TGCGCCAGCAGCCAGGGACGGGGGAACACTGAAGCTTTCTTT.

The V and J genes are TRBV6-4 and TRBJ2-7, with D possibly TRBD1 on 6 matching bases. The CDR3 sequence is 15 residues long. From germline, CDR1 is MRHNA and CDR2 SNTAGT. V lost 7 bases and J lost 1, with 17 bases in between. The CDR3 nucleotides are TGTGCCAGCATCCCAGGACAGCTTATTTCCTACGAGCAGTACTTC. Its translation: CASIPGQLISYEQYF.

The chain employs TRBV7-2 and TRBJ2-3; possible D gene TRBD2, 6 bases. V gave up 7 bases and J gave up 0 bases, with 11 bases separating them. Germline V lookup: CDR1 SGHTA, CDR2 FQGNSA. This CDR3 has 14 residues. CDR3: CASTSRGSTDTQYF. The CDR3 DNA reads TGTGCCAGCACCTCGCGGGGCAGCACAGATACGCAGTATTTT.

This chain links TRBV16 with TRBJ2-7; 8 nucleotides match TRBD1. This CDR3 is built from 13 residues. Trimming took 7 bases from V and 5 from J; bases not matched to a gene: 7. CDR1 is KGHSY and CDR2 is FQNENV in the germline V gene. The CDR3 here is CASTHDRGDEQYF. DNA for the CDR3: TGTGCCAGCACCCATGACAGGGGCGACGAGCAGTACTTC.

The rearrangement links TRBV5-6 to TRBJ1-2; the D is unclear. V lost 2 bases, J lost 8 bases, and 19 bases lay in between. CDR1 and CDR2 (germline): SGHDT, YYEEEE. This CDR3 comprises 15 residues. The CDR3 loop reads CASSFWGNGLDGYTF. The DNA of the CDR3 is TGTGCCAGCAGCTTTTGGGGTAACGGTCTAGACGGCTACACCTTC.

This clone came up once. This chain uses TRBV4-1 with TRBJ2-3; D may be TRBD2 (7 bases). This CDR3 is 17 amino acids long. Germline CDR1 MGHRA, CDR2 YSYEKL. Trimming shortened V by 1 base and J by 4 bases, and 18 bases separated the two germline ends. CDR3 DNA sequence: TGCGCCAGCAGCCAAGGTTGGGGGGGCGCATATGCAGATACGCAGTATTTT. Translated, it gives CASSQGWGGAYADTQYF.

The chain recombines TRBV7-9 with TRBJ2-3; TRBD2 agrees at 9 bases. The germline V gene encodes CDR1 SEHNR and CDR2 FQNEAQ (reference sequence). V trimming: 3 bases; J trimming: 6 bases; junction bases outside the gene matches: 7. The CDR3 sequence is 15 residues long. DNA for the CDR3: TGTGCCAGCAGCTTGGCAGCGGGGGGAGCGGATACGCAGTATTTT. It yields the protein CASSLAAGGADTQYF.

This chain uses TRBV19 with TRBJ2-3; D perhaps matches TRBD1 (6 bases). Germline-derived CDR1 and CDR2 are LNHDA and SQIVND (reference sequence). There are 15 residues in the CDR3. V was pared by 4 bases and J by 1 base, with 12 bases between. The CDR3 is CASSTSWTGTDTQYF. Here the CDR3 DNA reads TGTGCCAGTAGTACATCCTGGACAGGCACAGATACGCAGTATTTT. The whole variable domain, filled in from reference TRBV19 and TRBJ2-3, reads DGGITQSPKYLFRKEGQNVTLSCEQNLNHDAMYWYRQDPGQGLRLIYYSQIVNDFQKGDIAEGYSVSREKKESFPLTVTSAQKNPTAFYLCASSTSWTGTDTQYFGPGTRLTVL.

The rearrangement uses TRBV4-1 and TRBJ2-5; TRBD2 matches at 12 bases. This CDR3 spans 17 amino acids. The V segment lost 3 bases and the J segment 5 bases; nucleotides outside the gene matches: 10. Per germline, CDR1 MGHRA and CDR2 YSYEKL. The CDR3 region is CASSQTSGGAREETQYF. The DNA for the CDR3 is TGCGCCAGCAGCCAGACTAGCGGGGGTGCTAGGGAGGAGACCCAGTACTTC.

The chain has TRBV11-2 and TRBJ2-1, with 7 bases fitting TRBD2. Trimming removed 6 bases from V and 5 bases from J; junction bases left unmatched: 4. Germline assignment: CDR1 SGHAT and CDR2 FQNNGV. This CDR3 contains 13 residues. The CDR3 nucleotides read TGTGCCAGCAGAACACTAGCGAACAATGAGCAGTTCTTC. This encodes CASRTLANNEQFF.

The chain uses TRBV7-9 and TRBJ1-4, with D perhaps TRBD1 (5 bases). Between the trimmed V and J ends, which lost 6 bases and 10 bases, there was a span of 15 bases. The germline gives CDR1 SEHNR, CDR2 FQNEAQ (reference sequence). The CDR3 length is 13 residues. The CDR3 DNA reads as TGTGCCAGCAGGCCCGGGACTAAGGGAAAACTGTTTTTT. Amino acid sequence: CASRPGTKGKLFF.

The rearrangement links TRBV5-5 to TRBJ1-1; D gene unclear. CDR1 and CDR2 (germline): SGHKS, YYEKEE (reference sequence). Trimming shortened V by 4 bases and J by 2 bases, and 6 bases separated the two germline ends. This CDR3 region has 12 residues. CDR3 sequence reads: CASSHFNTEAFF. The CDR3, as DNA: TGTGCCAGCAGCCACTTTAACACTGAAGCTTTCTTT. Based on the CDR3 plus reference TRBV5-5 and TRBJ1-1, the full variable domain is DAGVTQSPTHLIKTRGQQVTLRCSPISGHKSVSWYQQVLGQGPQFIFQYYEKEERGRGNFPDRFSARQFPNYSSELNVNALLLGDSALYLCASSHFNTEAFFGQGTRLTVV.

The chain combines TRBV10-3 with TRBJ2-7; D is possibly TRBD1 (6 bases). Germline assignment: CDR1 ENHRY and CDR2 SYGVKD. The CDR3 consists of 15 residues. With 0 bases removed from V and 0 bases from J, the gap between germline ends came to 9 bases. CDR3 in amino acids: CAISESAGASYEQYF. For the CDR3, the DNA is TGTGCCATCAGTGAGTCGGCAGGGGCCTCCTACGAGCAGTACTTC.

J is TRBJ2-1 and V is TRBV14; D gene unclear. This CDR3 has 15 residues. Germline lookup yields CDR1 SGHDN and CDR2 FVKESK. Trimming removed 5 bases at V and 7 bases at J, with 18 bases between. In nucleotides, the CDR3 is TGTGCCAGCAGCGGCCGGGTCCTCTCGGGTAATGAGCAGTTCTTC. This encodes CASSGRVLSGNEQFF. The entire variable domain, with the rest obtained from reference TRBV14 and TRBJ2-1, is as follows: EAGVTQFPSHSVIEKGQTVTLRCDPISGHDNLYWYRRVMGKEIKFLLHFVKESKQDESGMPNNRFLAERTGGTYSTLKVQPAELEDSGVYFCASSGRVLSGNEQFFGPGTRLTVL.

The table lists this clone with many counts. Other DNA sequences in this specimen translate into the identical CDR3. V gene TRBV6-1 combines with J gene TRBJ1-3; tentative D call: TRBD1 (5 bases). The CDR3 covers 16 residues. CDR1 and CDR2 from the germline V gene are MNHNS and SASEGT. The V end was cut by 1 base, the J end by 0 bases, with 10 bases between. In nucleotides, the CDR3 is TGTGCCAGCAGTGAAGGGCGACAGAACTCTGGAAACACCATATATTTT. This codes for CASSEGRQNSGNTIYF.

J is TRBJ2-7 and V is TRBV3-1 (or the pseudogene TRBV3-2); D is uncertain. CDR3 length: 12 amino acids. V was cut by 3 bases and J by 2 bases, with 5 bases left in between. Germline V gene data show CDR1 as LGHDT and CDR2 as YNNKEL (reference sequence). In DNA, the CDR3 is TGTGCCAGCAGCCAGGGTCCCTACGAGCAGTACTTC. It is translated as CASSQGPYEQYF.

The chain couples TRBV13 to TRBJ2-3; D gene unclear. V lost 1 base and J 2 bases, leaving 7 bases between the germline ends. The CDR3 spans 14 residues. CDR1 and CDR2 (germline): PRHDT, FYEKMQ (reference sequence). DNA for the CDR3: TGTGCCAGCAGCTTAGCCAGTATCACAGATACGCAGTATTTT. The encoded protein is CASSLASITDTQYF.

V gene TRBV7-6 combines with J gene TRBJ2-1; 12 positions match TRBD2. The CDR3 loop spans 15 amino acids. With V trimmed by 4 bases and J by 9 bases, 7 bases remained unmatched. Germline CDR1 SGHVS, CDR2 FNYEAQ. The CDR3 protein is CASSSLAGGLGEQFF. The CDR3 bases are TGTGCCAGCAGCTCCCTAGCGGGGGGGCTGGGTGAGCAGTTCTTC.

The chain is built from TRBV13 and TRBJ2-7, with TRBD1 matching over 9 bases. The V segment lost 4 bases and the J segment 3 bases; nucleotides outside the gene matches: 4. From germline, CDR1 is PRHDT and CDR2 FYEKMQ (reference sequence). The CDR3 loop spans 14 amino acids. DNA of the CDR3: TGTGCCAGCAGCTGGGGACAGGGAGACTACGAGCAGTACTTC. Its protein product is CASSWGQGDYEQYF.

The rearrangement uses TRBV7-8 and TRBJ1-1; TRBD1 matches at 11 bases. Germline CDR1 SGHVS, CDR2 FQNEAQ. The trim removed 4 bases at V and 5 bases at J, leaving 6 bases unmatched. The CDR3 runs 15 residues. This chain's CDR3 is CASSSPGQGETEAFF. The CDR3 DNA reads TGTGCCAGCAGCTCTCCGGGACAGGGGGAAACTGAAGCTTTCTTT.